Listed below are T cell receptor beta chains from one sample, sequenced in a study of blood T cell repertoires in COVID-19. Libraries were prepared by immunoSEQ multiplex PCR; TCRdb keeps only in-frame clonotypes and omits some of them. This table has about 150,000 clones, 84% appearing once. Sequenced sample: PBMCs or T cells enriched from blood (not recorded which). All receptors come from a woman aged 50 to 60 with acute COVID-19. Both conserved end residues are part of each CDR3. The D gene is left open where the match is weak. Clone size is not always given. Where it is, it says once, few, many or a class for expanded clones.

j_call v_call d_call clone_size cdr3_nt cdr3_aa
TRBJ2-7 TRBV11-2 TRBD1 . TGTGCCAGCAGCTTTGACAGGGGGCGCAGCTACGAGCAGTACTTC CASSFDRGRSYEQYF
TRBJ2-4 TRBV28 . . TGTGCCAGCAGTGAGGGCGGCGAAAACATTCAGTACTTC CASSEGGENIQYF
TRBJ1-2 TRBV5-4 TRBD1 once TGTGCCAGCAGACCGGACAGGGGGCATGGCTACACCTTC CASRPDRGHGYTF
TRBJ1-4 TRBV19 TRBD1 once TGTGCCAGTAGTACAGGGGACAGGGGGAGTGAAAAACTGTTTTTT CASSTGDRGSEKLFF
TRBJ2-6 TRBV6-4 . . TGTGCCAGCACTGGTTGGGGAGTCGTGACCAACGTCCTGACTTTC CASTGWGVVTNVLTF
TRBJ2-3 TRBV4-2 TRBD1 . TGTGCCAGCAGCCAAGGACAGGGGGCCGCAGATACGCAGTATTTT CASSQGQGAADTQYF
TRBJ2-3 TRBV30 . . TGTGCCTGGAGTAGGAGTCACGTGCAGTATTTT CAWSRSHVQYF
TRBJ1-5 TRBV7-2 . . TGTGCCAGCAGCTTAGCGGGCGGGGGTCAGCCCCAGCATTTT CASSLAGGGQPQHF
TRBJ2-7 TRBV12-3/TRBV12-4 . . TGTGCCAGCAGTTTAGGGGCATCCTACGAGCAGTACTTC CASSLGASYEQYF
TRBJ2-1 TRBV6-5 TRBD2 once TGTGCCAGCAAGTTAGCGGGCTCCTACAATGAGCAGTTCTTC CASKLAGSYNEQFF
TRBJ2-5 TRBV23-1 TRBD1 . TGCGCCAGCGGAACTAACAGGCCGGGACAGGGGAAAGAGACCCAGTACTTC CASGTNRPGQGKETQYF
TRBJ2-7 TRBV7-9 . . TGTGCCAGCACCATGGAACAGGGTTCCTACGAGCAGTACTTC CASTMEQGSYEQYF
TRBJ2-5 TRBV19 TRBD2 . TGTGCCAGTAGTAAACCGGGACTAGCGGGAGCTCAAGAGACCCAGTACTTC CASSKPGLAGAQETQYF
TRBJ2-1 TRBV29-1 TRBD2 . TGCAGCGTTGCTCCTAGCGGGGGGTACAATGAGCAGTTCTTC CSVAPSGGYNEQFF
TRBJ1-6 TRBV5-1 . . TGCGCCAGCAGCGCAGGGGACCCCCGGCCAAGCGAGTCACCCCTCCACTTT CASSAGDPRPSESPLHF
TRBJ2-7 TRBV18 . . TGTGCCAGCTCACCGGGGGGGCTCTACGAGCAGTACTTC CASSPGGLYEQYF
TRBJ2-2 TRBV5-1 . . TGCGCCAGCAGGGAGGCGGGTTCCGCGAACACCGGGGAGCTGTTTTTT CASREAGSANTGELFF
TRBJ2-5 TRBV7-9 . . TGTGCCAGCAGCCGACAGGAAGAGACCCAGTACTTC CASSRQEETQYF